Following are 9 T cell receptor beta chains from one sample sequenced in a study of regulatory T cells in long-lasting Graves disease. Time point: newly diagnosed GD, antithyroid drugs for less than 3 months. TCR sequences were obtained from RNA taken from PBMCs. Relying on iRepertoire HTBI primers and Arm-PCR of CDR3 regions, the team built TCR beta libraries. A single record per CDR3 protein comes from TCRdb applying MiXCR to the multiplex PCR reads. The sample records approximately 230,000 distinct CDR3 sequences, 18% being singletons. The source material was peripheral blood mononuclear cells (PBMCs), sampled at new diagnosis, from a patient treated with antithyroid drugs. These receptors originate from a female donor with Graves disease.

Turning to this clonotype: A much larger clone sits a single nucleotide away, making a read error possible. V usage is TRBV3-1 and J usage is TRBJ2-7; D might be TRBD1 (6 bases). V was shortened by 4 bases and J by 2 bases, with 12 bases between the two germline ends. Germline CDR1 is LGHDT and CDR2 is YNNKEL (reference sequence). This CDR3 is 14 amino acids long. The CDR3 nucleotides are TGTGCCAGCAGCCGAGATGGGGGCGCCTACGAGCAGTACTTC. This encodes CASSRDGGAYEQYF.

This clonotype was seen at least ten times. This chain joins TRBV28 and TRBJ1-2, with D unresolved. Germline CDR1 and CDR2: MDHEN and SYDVKM. Trimming stripped 4 bases from V and 4 bases from J, with 13 bases between. This CDR3 has 14 amino acids. The CDR3 DNA sequence: TGTGCCAGCAGTTCCGGGCCCGGCATCTATGGCTACACCTTC. Amino acid sequence: CASSSGPGIYGYTF.

This clonotype was counted between two and nine times. The chain recombines TRBV5-1 with TRBJ2-1; 8 bases fit TRBD2. CDR1 and CDR2 (germline): SGHRS, YFSETQ. This CDR3 has 16 amino acids. J lost 7 bases, V lost 0 bases, and 9 bases had no gene match. CDR3 residues: CASSLDPGGLTNEQFF. The CDR3 DNA reads TGCGCCAGCAGCTTGGATCCGGGAGGGCTAACGAATGAGCAGTTCTTC.

This clonotype was seen a handful of times. With only one base between it and a far larger clone, this is likely a read error. This chain connects TRBV2 to TRBJ2-3; 10 bases agree with TRBD1. The better agreement between TRBJ2-5 and the DNA end casts doubt on the J call. The CDR3 extends over 13 amino acids. CDR1 and CDR2 from the germline V gene are SNHLY and FYNNEI. The CDR3 loop is CASSETGGETQYF. The CDR3 DNA follows: TGTGCCAGCAGCGAGACAGGGGGCGAGACCCAGTACTTC.

This clonotype was observed a handful of times. The chain combines TRBV4-1 with TRBJ1-4, with D unclear. The CDR3 sequence is 16 residues long. Germline V gene lookup returns CDR1 MGHRA and CDR2 YSYEKL. V gave up 1 base and J gave up 4 bases, with 13 bases separating them. Written as DNA, the CDR3 is TGCGCCAGCAGCCAAGTATCCTCAGAACTTAATGAAAAACTGTTTTTT. Protein product: CASSQVSSELNEKLFF.

This clonotype came up many times. This sequence joins TRBV20-1 and TRBJ2-1, with 9 bases lining up with TRBD2. CDR1 and CDR2 (germline): DFQATT, SNEGSKA (reference sequence). CDR3 length equals 15 residues. Germline trimming cut 5 bases from V and 6 bases from J; bases unmatched to any gene: 11. The CDR3, as DNA: TGCAGTGCTTTGGCGGGAGGGACTAGCTCCAATGAGCAGTTCTTC. Translating gives CSALAGGTSSNEQFF.

A word on this clonotype: A much larger clone differs by one base, so this may be a read error. The chain has TRBV6-5 and TRBJ2-1; 10 nucleotides line up with TRBD2. Looked up from germline, CDR1 is MNHEY and CDR2 is SVGAGI. Germline trimming cut 2 bases from V and 8 bases from J; bases unmatched to any gene: 9. CDR3 size: 16 residues. CDR3 bases: TGTGCCAGCAGTTACCCGGCACCAGCGGGAGGGTATGAGCAGTTCTTC. The encoded protein is CASSYPAPAGGYEQFF.

This clonotype was recorded a few times. A much more abundant neighbour one base away suggests this may be a read error. The V and J genes are TRBV12-3 or TRBV12-4 and TRBJ1-4; D gene unclear. The length of the CDR3 is 14 residues. CDR3 nucleotides: TGTGCCAGCAGCTTGACTCCAACTGATGAAAAACTGTTTTTT. Its translation: CASSLTPTDEKLFF.

The rearrangement links TRBV6-2 or TRBV6-3 to TRBJ2-7; 9 nucleotides match TRBD1. Germline CDR1 MNHEY, CDR2 SVGEGT. Trimming at V came to 5 bases and at J to 0 bases, leaving 8 bases not matched to a gene. The CDR3 consists of 16 residues. Here the CDR3 reads CASSPSGTGISYEQYF. The CDR3 region has the DNA TGTGCCAGCAGTCCCTCCGGGACAGGGATCTCCTACGAGCAGTACTTC.